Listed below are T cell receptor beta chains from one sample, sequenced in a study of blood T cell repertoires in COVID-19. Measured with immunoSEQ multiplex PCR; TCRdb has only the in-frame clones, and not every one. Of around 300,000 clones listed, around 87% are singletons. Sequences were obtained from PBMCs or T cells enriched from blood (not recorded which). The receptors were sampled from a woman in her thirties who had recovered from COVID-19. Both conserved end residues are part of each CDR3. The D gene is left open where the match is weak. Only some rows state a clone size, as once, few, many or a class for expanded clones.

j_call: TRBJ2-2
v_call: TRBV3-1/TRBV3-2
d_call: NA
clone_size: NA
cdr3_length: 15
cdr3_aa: CASSQDLAGTGELFF
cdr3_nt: TGTGCCAGCAGCCAAGATCTTGCGGGGACCGGGGAGCTGTTTTTT

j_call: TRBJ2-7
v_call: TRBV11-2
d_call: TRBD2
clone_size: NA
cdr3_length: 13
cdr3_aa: CASSFGDYSEQYF
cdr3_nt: TGTGCCAGCAGCTTCGGGGACTACTCCGAGCAGTACTTC

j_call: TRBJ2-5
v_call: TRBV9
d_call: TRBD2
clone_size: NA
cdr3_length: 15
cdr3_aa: CASSASGGPGETQYF
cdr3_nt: TGTGCCAGCAGCGCTAGCGGGGGGCCGGGAGAGACCCAGTACTTC

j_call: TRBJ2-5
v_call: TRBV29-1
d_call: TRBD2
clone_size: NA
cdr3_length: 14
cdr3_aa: CSVGRLAAQETQYF
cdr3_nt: TGCAGCGTTGGGAGACTAGCGGCCCAAGAGACCCAGTACTTC

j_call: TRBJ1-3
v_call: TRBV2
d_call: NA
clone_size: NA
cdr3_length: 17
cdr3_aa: CASRGTGTSNSGNTIYF
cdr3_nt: TGTGCCAGCAGAGGGACCGGGACTTCCAACTCTGGAAACACCATATATTTT

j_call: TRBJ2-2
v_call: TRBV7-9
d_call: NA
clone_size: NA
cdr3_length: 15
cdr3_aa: CASIPRTELAGELFF
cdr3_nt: TGTGCCAGCATCCCCAGGACAGAATTGGCCGGGGAGCTGTTTTTT

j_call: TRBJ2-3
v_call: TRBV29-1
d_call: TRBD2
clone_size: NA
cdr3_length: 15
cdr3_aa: CSVQGLFAGADTQYF
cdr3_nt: TGCAGCGTCCAAGGTCTATTCGCGGGGGCAGATACGCAGTATTTT

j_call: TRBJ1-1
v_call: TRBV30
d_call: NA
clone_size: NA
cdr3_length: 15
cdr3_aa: CAWSGPGDPNTEAFF
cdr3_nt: TGTGCCTGGAGTGGCCCAGGGGACCCGAACACTGAAGCTTTCTTT

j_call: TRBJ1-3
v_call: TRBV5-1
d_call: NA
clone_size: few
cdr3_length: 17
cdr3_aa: CASSWTPTGYAGNTIYF
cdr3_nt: TGCGCCAGCAGCTGGACCCCAACAGGGTATGCCGGAAACACCATATATTTT

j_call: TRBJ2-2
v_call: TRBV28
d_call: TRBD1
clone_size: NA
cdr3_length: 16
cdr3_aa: CASSPPGTGGAGELFF
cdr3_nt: TGTGCCAGCAGTCCGCCCGGGACAGGGGGCGCCGGGGAGCTGTTTTTT

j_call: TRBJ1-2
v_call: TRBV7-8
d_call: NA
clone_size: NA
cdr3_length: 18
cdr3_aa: CASSPEPGGGRANYGYTF
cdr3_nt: TGTGCCAGCAGCCCGGAGCCTGGGGGGGGAAGAGCTAACTATGGCTACACCTTC

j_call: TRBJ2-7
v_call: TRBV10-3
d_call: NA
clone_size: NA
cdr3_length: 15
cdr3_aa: CATNKQQHPTYEQYF
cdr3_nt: TGTGCCACCAACAAACAGCAGCACCCAACCTACGAGCAGTACTTC

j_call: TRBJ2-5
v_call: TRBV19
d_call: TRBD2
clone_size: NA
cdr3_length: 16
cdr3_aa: CASSMKWLAGEETQYF
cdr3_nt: TGTGCCAGTAGTATGAAGTGGCTAGCGGGGGAAGAGACCCAGTACTTC

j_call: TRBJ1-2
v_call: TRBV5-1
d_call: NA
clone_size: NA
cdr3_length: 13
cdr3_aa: CASKEGANYGYTF
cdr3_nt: TGCGCCAGCAAGGAAGGGGCTAACTATGGCTACACCTTC

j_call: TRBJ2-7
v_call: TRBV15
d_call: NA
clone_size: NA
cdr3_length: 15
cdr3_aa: CATSRADIRGYEQYF
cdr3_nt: TGTGCCACCAGCAGAGCCGACATCAGGGGCTACGAGCAGTACTTC

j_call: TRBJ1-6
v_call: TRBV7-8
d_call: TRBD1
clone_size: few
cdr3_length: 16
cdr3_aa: CASSRLAGQGNSPLHF
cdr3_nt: TGTGCCAGCAGCCGTCTGGCTGGACAGGGAAATTCACCCCTCCACTTT

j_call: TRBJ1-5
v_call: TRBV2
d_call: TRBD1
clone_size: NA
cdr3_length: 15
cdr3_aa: CASSASRDRNQPQHF
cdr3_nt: TGTGCCAGCAGTGCATCCCGGGACAGGAATCAGCCCCAGCATTTT

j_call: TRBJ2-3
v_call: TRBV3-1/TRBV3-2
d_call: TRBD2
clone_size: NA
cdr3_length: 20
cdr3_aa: CASSQEVAGVLISSTDTQYF
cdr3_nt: TGTGCCAGCAGCCAAGAAGTAGCGGGGGTGCTGATATCTAGCACAGATACGCAGTATTTT

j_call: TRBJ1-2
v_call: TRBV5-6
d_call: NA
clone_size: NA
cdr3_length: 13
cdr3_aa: CASSLWAAYGYTF
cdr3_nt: TGTGCCAGCAGCTTGTGGGCAGCCTATGGCTACACCTTC

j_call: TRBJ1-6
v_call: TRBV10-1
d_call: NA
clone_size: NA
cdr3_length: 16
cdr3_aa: CASSERGQENNSPLHF
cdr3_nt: TGCGCCAGCAGTGAAAGGGGTCAGGAGAATAATTCACCCCTCCACTTT

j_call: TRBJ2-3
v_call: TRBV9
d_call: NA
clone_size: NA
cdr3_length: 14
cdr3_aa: CASSDRSTPDTQYF
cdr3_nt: TGTGCCAGCAGCGACCGGAGTACCCCAGATACGCAGTATTTT

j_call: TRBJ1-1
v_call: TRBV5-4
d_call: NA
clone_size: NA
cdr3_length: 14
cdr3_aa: CASSSPGEGTEAFF
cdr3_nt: TGTGCCAGCAGCTCCCCGGGAGAAGGGACTGAAGCTTTCTTT

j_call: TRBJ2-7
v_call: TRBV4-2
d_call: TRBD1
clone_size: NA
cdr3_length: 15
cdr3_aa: CASSHATGGSYEQYF
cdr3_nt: TGTGCCAGCAGCCACGCGACAGGGGGCTCCTACGAGCAGTACTTC

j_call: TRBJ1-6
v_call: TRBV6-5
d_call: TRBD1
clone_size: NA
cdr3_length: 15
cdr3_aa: CASSYWDRDNSPLHF
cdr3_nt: TGTGCCAGCAGTTACTGGGACAGGGATAATTCACCCCTCCACTTT

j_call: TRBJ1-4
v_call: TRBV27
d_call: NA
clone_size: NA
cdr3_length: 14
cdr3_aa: CASSSRVEGEKLFF
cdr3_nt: TGTGCCAGCAGTTCCCGGGTAGAGGGTGAAAAACTGTTTTTT

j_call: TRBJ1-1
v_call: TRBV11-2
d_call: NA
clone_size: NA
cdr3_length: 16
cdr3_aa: CASSADRFGSGTEAFF
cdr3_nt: TGTGCCAGCAGCGCAGACAGGTTTGGTAGTGGCACTGAAGCTTTCTTT

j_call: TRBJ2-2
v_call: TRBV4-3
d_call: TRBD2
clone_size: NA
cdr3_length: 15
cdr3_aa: CASSQGGGGSGELFF
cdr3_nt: TGCGCCAGCAGCCAAGGTGGCGGGGGTAGCGGGGAGCTGTTTTTT

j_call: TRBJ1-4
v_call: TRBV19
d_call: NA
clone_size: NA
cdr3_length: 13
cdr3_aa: CASTQGRGEKLFF
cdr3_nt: TGTGCCAGTACACAGGGCCGCGGTGAAAAACTGTTTTTT

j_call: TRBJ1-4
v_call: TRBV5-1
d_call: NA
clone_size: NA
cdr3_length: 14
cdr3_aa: CASSRVGTNEKLFF
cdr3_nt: TGCGCCAGCAGCCGGGTTGGAACTAATGAAAAACTGTTTTTT

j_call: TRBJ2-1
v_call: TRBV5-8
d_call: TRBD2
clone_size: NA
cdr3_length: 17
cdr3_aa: CASSSLLAGGPYNEQFF
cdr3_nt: TGTGCCAGCAGCTCGTTACTAGCGGGGGGACCCTACAATGAGCAGTTCTTC

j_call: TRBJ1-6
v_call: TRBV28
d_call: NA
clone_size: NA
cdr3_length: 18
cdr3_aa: CASSSPRRGGSYNSPLHF
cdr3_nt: TGTGCCAGCAGTTCACCCCGGAGGGGAGGTTCGTATAATTCACCCCTCCACTTT

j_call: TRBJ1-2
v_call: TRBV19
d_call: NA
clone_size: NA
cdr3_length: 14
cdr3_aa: CASSFKGGSRGYTF
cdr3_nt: TGTGCCAGTAGTTTCAAGGGAGGATCGCGCGGCTACACCTTC

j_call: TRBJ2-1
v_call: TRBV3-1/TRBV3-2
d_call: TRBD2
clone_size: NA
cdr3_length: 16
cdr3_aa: CASSQAGLAGGGEQFF
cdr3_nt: TGTGCCAGCAGCCAAGCGGGACTAGCGGGGGGTGGTGAGCAGTTCTTC

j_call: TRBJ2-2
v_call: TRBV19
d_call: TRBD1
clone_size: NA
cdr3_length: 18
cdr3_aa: CASSLPGQGDPHTGELFF
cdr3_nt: TGTGCCAGTAGTCTACCGGGACAGGGGGACCCCCACACCGGGGAGCTGTTTTTT

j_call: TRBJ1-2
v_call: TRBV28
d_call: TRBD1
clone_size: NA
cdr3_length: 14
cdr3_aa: CASSLSGQVDGYTF
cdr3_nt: TGTGCCAGCAGTTTATCCGGACAGGTGGATGGCTACACCTTC

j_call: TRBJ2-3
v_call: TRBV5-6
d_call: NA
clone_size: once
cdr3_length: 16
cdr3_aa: CASRRAYQRSTDTQYF
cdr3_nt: TGTGCCAGCAGGAGGGCCTATCAGCGTAGCACAGATACGCAGTATTTT

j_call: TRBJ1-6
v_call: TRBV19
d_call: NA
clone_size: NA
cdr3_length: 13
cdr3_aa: CASSTRGNSPLHF
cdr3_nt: TGTGCCAGTAGTACTCGGGGTAATTCACCCCTCCACTTT

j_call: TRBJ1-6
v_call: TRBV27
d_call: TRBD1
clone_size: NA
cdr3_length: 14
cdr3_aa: CASRLTGGNSPLHF
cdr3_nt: TGTGCCAGCAGATTGACAGGGGGTAATTCACCCCTCCACTTT

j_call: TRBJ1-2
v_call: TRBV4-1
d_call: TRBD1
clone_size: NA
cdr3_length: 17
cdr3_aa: CASSQATGQGVGYGYTF
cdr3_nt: TGCGCCAGCAGCCAAGCCACCGGACAGGGGGTGGGGTATGGCTACACCTTC

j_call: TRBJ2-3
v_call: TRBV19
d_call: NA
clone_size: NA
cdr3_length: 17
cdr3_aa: CASSIEIGGGLTDTQYF
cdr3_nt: TGTGCCAGTAGTATAGAAATCGGGGGAGGACTCACAGATACGCAGTATTTT

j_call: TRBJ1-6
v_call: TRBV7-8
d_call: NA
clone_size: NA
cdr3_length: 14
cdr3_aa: CASSLGRGPSPLHF
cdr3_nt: TGTGCCAGCAGCTTAGGCAGGGGACCCTCACCCCTCCACTTT